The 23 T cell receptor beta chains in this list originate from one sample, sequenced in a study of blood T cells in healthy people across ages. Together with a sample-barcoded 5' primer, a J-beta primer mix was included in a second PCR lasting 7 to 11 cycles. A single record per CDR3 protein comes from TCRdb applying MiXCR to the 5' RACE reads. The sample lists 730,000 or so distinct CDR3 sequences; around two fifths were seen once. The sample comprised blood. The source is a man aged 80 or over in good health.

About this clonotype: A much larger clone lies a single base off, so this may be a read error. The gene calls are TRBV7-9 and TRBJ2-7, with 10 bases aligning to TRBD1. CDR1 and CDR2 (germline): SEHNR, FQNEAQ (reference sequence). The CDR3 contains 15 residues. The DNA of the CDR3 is TGTGCCGGCAGCCCCCGGGACAGGGGATCCTACGAGCAGTACTTC. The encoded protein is CAGSPRDRGSYEQYF.

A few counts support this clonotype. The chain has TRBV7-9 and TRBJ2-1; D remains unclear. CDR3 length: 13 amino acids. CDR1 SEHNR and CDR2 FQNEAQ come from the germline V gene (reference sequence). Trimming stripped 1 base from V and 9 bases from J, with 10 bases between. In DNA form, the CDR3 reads TGTGCCAGCAGCTTAGATCTAGTCGGTGAGCAGTTCTTC. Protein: CASSLDLVGEQFF.

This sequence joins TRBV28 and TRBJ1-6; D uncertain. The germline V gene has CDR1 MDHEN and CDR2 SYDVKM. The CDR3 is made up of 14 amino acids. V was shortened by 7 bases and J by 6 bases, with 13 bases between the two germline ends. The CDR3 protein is CASTVFGVNSPLHF. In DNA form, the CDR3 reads TGTGCCAGCACCGTTTTTGGTGTTAATTCACCCCTCCACTTT.

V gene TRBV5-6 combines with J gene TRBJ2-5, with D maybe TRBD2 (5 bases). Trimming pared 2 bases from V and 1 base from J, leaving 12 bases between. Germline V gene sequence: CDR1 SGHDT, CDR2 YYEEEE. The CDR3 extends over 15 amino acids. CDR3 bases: TGTGCCAGCAGCTTAATCGGACGGGGCCAAGAGACCCAGTACTTC. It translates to CASSLIGRGQETQYF.

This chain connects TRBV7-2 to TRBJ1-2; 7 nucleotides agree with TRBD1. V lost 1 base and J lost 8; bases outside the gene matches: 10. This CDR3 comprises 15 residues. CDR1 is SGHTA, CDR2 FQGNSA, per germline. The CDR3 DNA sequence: TGTGCCAGCAGCTTAGATGGTGACAGGGCTGGCGGCTACACCTTC. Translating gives CASSLDGDRAGGYTF.

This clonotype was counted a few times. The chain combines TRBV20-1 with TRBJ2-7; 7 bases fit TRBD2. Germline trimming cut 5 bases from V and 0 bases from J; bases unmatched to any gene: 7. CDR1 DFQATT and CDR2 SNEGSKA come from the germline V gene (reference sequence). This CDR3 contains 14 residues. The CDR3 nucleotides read TGCAGTGCTCACTACGGGGGGAGCTCCTACGAGCAGTACTTC. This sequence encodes CSAHYGGSSYEQYF.

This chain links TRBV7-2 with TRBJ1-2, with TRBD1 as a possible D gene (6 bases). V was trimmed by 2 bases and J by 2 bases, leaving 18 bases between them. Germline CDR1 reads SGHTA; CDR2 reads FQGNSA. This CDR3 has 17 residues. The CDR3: CASSLSQIRGQNYGYTF. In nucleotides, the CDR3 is TGTGCCAGCAGCTTAAGCCAAATAAGAGGACAGAACTATGGCTACACCTTC. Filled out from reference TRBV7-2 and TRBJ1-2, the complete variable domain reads GAGVSQSPSNKVTEKGKDVELRCDPISGHTALYWYRQSLGQGLEFLIYFQGNSAPDKSGLPSDRFSAERTGGSVSTLTIQRTQQEDSAVYLCASSLSQIRGQNYGYTFGSGTRLTVV.

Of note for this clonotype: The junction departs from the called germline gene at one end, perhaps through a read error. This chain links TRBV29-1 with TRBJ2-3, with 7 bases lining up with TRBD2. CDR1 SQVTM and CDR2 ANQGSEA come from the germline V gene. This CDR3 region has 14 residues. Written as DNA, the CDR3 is TGCAGCATTGAATCAGCGGGACCCACAGATACGCAGTATTTT. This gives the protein CSIESAGPTDTQYF.

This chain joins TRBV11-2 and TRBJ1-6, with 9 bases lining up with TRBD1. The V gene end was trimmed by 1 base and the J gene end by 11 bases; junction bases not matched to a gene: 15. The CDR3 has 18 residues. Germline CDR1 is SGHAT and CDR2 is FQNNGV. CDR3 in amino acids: CASSLAPLDRGSFTPLHF. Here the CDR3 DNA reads TGTGCCAGCAGCTTAGCCCCCTTGGACAGGGGAAGTTTCACACCCCTCCACTTT.

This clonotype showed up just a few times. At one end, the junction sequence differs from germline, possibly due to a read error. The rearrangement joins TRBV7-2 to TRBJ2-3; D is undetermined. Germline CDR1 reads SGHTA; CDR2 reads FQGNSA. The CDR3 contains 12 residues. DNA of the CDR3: TGTGCCGGCAGCGTGACCACAGATACGCAGTATTTT. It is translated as CAGSVTTDTQYF.

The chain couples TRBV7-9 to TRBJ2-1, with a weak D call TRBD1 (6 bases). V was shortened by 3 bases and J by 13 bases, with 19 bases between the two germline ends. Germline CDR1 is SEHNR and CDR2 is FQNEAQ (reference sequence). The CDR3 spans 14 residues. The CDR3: CASSFGTRAETQFF. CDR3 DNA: TGTGCCAGCAGCTTTGGGACACGGGCGGAGACCCAGTTCTTC.

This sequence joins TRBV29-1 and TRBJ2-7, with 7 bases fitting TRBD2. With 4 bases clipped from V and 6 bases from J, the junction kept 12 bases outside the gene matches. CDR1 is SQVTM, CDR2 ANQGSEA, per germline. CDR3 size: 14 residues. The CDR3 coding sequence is TGCAGCGTTGCTGCGGGGGATATAGGAAGCGAGCAGTACTTC. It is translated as CSVAAGDIGSEQYF.

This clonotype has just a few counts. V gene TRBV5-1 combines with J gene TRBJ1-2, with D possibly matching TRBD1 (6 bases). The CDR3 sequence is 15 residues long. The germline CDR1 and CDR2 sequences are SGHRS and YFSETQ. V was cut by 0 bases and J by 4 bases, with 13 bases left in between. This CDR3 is CASSLAQGVSYGYTF. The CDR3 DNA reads TGCGCCAGCAGCTTGGCACAGGGTGTGAGCTATGGCTACACCTTC.

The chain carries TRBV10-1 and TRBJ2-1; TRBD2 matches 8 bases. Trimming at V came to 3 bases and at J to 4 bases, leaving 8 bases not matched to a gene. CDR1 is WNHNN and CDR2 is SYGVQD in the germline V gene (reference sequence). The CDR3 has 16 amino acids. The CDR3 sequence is CASSDASSGRYNEQFF. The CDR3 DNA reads TGCGCCAGCAGTGATGCTTCGAGCGGGAGATACAATGAGCAGTTCTTC.

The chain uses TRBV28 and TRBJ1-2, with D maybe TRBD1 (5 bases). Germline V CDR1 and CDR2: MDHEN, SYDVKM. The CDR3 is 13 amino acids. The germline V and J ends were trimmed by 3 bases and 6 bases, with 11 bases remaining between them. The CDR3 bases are TGTGCCAGCAGTTTGGACATGGCGGATGGCTACACCTTC. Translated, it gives CASSLDMADGYTF.

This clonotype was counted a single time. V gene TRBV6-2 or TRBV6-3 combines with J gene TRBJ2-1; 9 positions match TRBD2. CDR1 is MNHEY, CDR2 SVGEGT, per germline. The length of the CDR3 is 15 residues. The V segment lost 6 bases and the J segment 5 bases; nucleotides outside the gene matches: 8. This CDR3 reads CASSWGASGDNEQFF. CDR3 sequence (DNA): TGTGCCAGCAGCTGGGGAGCTAGCGGGGACAATGAGCAGTTCTTC.

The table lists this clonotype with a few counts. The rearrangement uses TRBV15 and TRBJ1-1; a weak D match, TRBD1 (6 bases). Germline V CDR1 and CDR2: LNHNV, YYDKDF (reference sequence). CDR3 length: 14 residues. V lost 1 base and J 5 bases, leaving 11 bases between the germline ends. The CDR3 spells CATSRATGLTEAFF. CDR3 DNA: TGTGCCACCAGCAGAGCCACAGGGCTTACTGAAGCTTTCTTT.

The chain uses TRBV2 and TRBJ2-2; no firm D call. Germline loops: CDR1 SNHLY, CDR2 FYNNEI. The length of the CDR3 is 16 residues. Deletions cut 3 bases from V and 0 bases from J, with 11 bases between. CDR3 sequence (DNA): TGTGCCAGCAGTGATTCAGGACGGGCGAACACCGGGGAGCTGTTTTTT. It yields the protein CASSDSGRANTGELFF.

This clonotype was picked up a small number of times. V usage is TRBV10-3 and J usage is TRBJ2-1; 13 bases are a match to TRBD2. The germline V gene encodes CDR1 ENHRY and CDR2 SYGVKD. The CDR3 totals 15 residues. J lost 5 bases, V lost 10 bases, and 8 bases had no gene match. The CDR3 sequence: CATAHGTSGDNEQFF. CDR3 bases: TGTGCCACCGCACATGGGACTAGCGGGGACAATGAGCAGTTCTTC.

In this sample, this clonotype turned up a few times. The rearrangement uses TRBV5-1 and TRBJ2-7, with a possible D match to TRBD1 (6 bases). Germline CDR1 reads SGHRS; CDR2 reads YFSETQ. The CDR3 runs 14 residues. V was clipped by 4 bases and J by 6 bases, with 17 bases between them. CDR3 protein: CASSTGGGVSEQYF. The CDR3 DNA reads TGCGCCAGCAGCACTGGGGGCGGAGTGAGCGAGCAGTACTTC.

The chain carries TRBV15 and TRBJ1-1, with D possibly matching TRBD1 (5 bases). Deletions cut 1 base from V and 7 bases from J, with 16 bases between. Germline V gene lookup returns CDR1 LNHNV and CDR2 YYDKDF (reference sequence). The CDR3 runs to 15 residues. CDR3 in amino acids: CATSRARLGTGEAFF. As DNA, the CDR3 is TGTGCCACCAGCAGAGCCAGACTAGGGACGGGTGAAGCTTTCTTT.

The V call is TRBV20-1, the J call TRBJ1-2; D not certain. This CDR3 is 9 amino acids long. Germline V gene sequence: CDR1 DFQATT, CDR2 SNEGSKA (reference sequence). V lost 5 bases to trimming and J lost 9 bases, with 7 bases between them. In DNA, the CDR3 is TGCAGTGCTCCCCCCAGCTACACCTTC. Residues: CSAPPSYTF.

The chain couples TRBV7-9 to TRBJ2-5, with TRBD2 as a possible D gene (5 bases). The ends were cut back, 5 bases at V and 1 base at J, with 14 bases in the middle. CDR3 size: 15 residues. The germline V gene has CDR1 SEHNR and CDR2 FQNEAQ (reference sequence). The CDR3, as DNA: TGTGCCAGCAGCCTAACCCCTGGGAGCCAAGAGACCCAGTACTTC. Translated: CASSLTPGSQETQYF.